Listed below are T cell receptor beta chains from one sample, sequenced in a study of monozygotic twins with inflammatory bowel disease. After re-calling the 5' RACE reads, TCRdb lists one entry per CDR3 protein, DNA absent. The specimen's table records approximately 400,000 distinct CDR3 sequences. Material: blood. The origin of the receptors is a human donor with ulcerative colitis or Crohn's disease, or a healthy co-twin of an affected twin (not recorded which). Both conserved end residues are part of each CDR3. The order of the fields is CDR3 protein, J gene, CDR3 length, V gene.

CDR3aa: CASSLGWSSGANVLTF
j_gene: TRBJ2-6
len: 16
v_gene: TRBV12-3/TRBV12-4

CDR3aa: CASSPSGYTDTQYF
j_gene: TRBJ2-3
len: 14
v_gene: TRBV9

CDR3aa: CASSHGEGEQYF
j_gene: TRBJ2-7
len: 12
v_gene: TRBV19

CDR3aa: CASSLDLNGFYGYTF
j_gene: TRBJ1-2
len: 15
v_gene: TRBV5-6

CDR3aa: CASSPRRTGIDEQFF
j_gene: TRBJ2-1
len: 15
v_gene: TRBV3-1

CDR3aa: CASREIPGQNYEQYF
j_gene: TRBJ2-7
len: 15
v_gene: TRBV6-1

CDR3aa: CASSYGINQPQHF
j_gene: TRBJ1-5
len: 13
v_gene: TRBV6-5

CDR3aa: CASSQGGGAGELFF
j_gene: TRBJ2-2
len: 14
v_gene: TRBV3-1

CDR3aa: CSASTNTEAFF
j_gene: TRBJ1-1
len: 11
v_gene: TRBV20-1

CDR3aa: CASSSRDRDFTDTQYF
j_gene: TRBJ2-3
len: 16
v_gene: TRBV7-9

CDR3aa: CARSELGPSRSIYEQYF
j_gene: TRBJ2-7
len: 17
v_gene: TRBV2

CDR3aa: CASSLGPRTEGYTF
j_gene: TRBJ1-2
len: 14
v_gene: TRBV11-2

CDR3aa: CASSSGRSQETQYF
j_gene: TRBJ2-5
len: 14
v_gene: TRBV7-2

CDR3aa: CASSFRTRGTEAFF
j_gene: TRBJ1-1
len: 14
v_gene: TRBV7-8

CDR3aa: CASSQDQGASDTQYF
j_gene: TRBJ2-3
len: 15
v_gene: TRBV4-2

CDR3aa: CASSDSGGTYEQYF
j_gene: TRBJ2-7
len: 14
v_gene: TRBV2

CDR3aa: CSVEDPRGGETQYF
j_gene: TRBJ2-5
len: 14
v_gene: TRBV29-1

CDR3aa: CASSPLQGASDTQYF
j_gene: TRBJ2-3
len: 15
v_gene: TRBV6-4

CDR3aa: CASSSSIQGRSEQFF
j_gene: TRBJ2-1
len: 15
v_gene: TRBV7-3

CDR3aa: CASSQERDRSSYNSPLHF
j_gene: TRBJ1-6
len: 18
v_gene: TRBV14

CDR3aa: CASSYAGGGHYEQYF
j_gene: TRBJ2-7
len: 15
v_gene: TRBV6-5

CDR3aa: CASTSWDKLTYEQYF
j_gene: TRBJ2-7
len: 15
v_gene: TRBV12-3/TRBV12-4

CDR3aa: CATGTGPYEQYF
j_gene: TRBJ2-7
len: 12
v_gene: TRBV5-4

CDR3aa: CASSATPGSNQPQHF
j_gene: TRBJ1-5
len: 15
v_gene: TRBV10-2

CDR3aa: CASSFGSNSPLHF
j_gene: TRBJ1-6
len: 13
v_gene: TRBV7-2

CDR3aa: CASSLAGNEAFF
j_gene: TRBJ1-1
len: 12
v_gene: TRBV28

CDR3aa: CASSLTGYNEQFF
j_gene: TRBJ2-1
len: 13
v_gene: TRBV5-8

CDR3aa: CASSLTGYAEAFF
j_gene: TRBJ1-1
len: 13
v_gene: TRBV5-6

CDR3aa: CASSIGTGGNYNEQFF
j_gene: TRBJ2-1
len: 16
v_gene: TRBV19

CDR3aa: CASSYSLDSFKDPYGYTF
j_gene: TRBJ1-2
len: 18
v_gene: TRBV6-5

CDR3aa: CASSRRHQETYEQYF
j_gene: TRBJ2-7
len: 15
v_gene: TRBV19

CDR3aa: CASSIRMNTEAFF
j_gene: TRBJ1-1
len: 13
v_gene: TRBV6-4

CDR3aa: CASSLADSGGAGEQFF
j_gene: TRBJ2-1
len: 16
v_gene: TRBV5-6

CDR3aa: CASSQDLGQAEQYF
j_gene: TRBJ2-7
len: 14
v_gene: TRBV3-1

CDR3aa: CASSGTSGGSQTQYF
j_gene: TRBJ2-5
len: 15
v_gene: TRBV5-1

CDR3aa: CASSLELGGASYNEQFF
j_gene: TRBJ2-1
len: 17
v_gene: TRBV7-7

CDR3aa: CASSDRMRVGWHNEQFF
j_gene: TRBJ2-1
len: 17
v_gene: TRBV2

CDR3aa: CASSSLAGAQETQYF
j_gene: TRBJ2-5
len: 15
v_gene: TRBV12-3/TRBV12-4

CDR3aa: CSATSGGPRETQYF
j_gene: TRBJ2-5
len: 14
v_gene: TRBV20-1

CDR3aa: CASSLAEELSGNTIYF
j_gene: TRBJ1-3
len: 16
v_gene: TRBV7-6